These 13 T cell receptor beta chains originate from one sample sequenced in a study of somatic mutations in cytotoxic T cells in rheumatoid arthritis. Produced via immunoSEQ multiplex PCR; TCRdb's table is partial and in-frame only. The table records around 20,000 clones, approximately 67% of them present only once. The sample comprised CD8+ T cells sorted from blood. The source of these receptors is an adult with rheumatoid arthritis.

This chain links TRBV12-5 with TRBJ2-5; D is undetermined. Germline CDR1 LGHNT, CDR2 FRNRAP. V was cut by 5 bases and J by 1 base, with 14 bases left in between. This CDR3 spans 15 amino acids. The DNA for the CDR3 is TGTGCTAGTGGTCATTCGCGATTTGGCCAAGAGACCCAGTACTTC. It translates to CASGHSRFGQETQYF.

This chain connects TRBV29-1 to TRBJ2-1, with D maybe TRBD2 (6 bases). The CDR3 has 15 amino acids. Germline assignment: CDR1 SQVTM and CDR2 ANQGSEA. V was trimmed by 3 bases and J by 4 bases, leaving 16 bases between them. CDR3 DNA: TGCAGCGTTGACGGGCGGACTACGCATTACAATGAGCAGTTCTTC. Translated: CSVDGRTTHYNEQFF.

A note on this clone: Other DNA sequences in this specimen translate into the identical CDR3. The chain's CDR3 is CASSLRQVYNEQFF. The CDR3 DNA reads as TGTGCCAGCAGCTTAAGACAGGTGTACAATGAGCAGTTCTTC. The chain combines TRBV5-6 with TRBJ2-1, with a possible D match to TRBD1 (6 bases). Trimming took 2 bases from V and 4 from J, leaving 10 bases between them. This CDR3 has 14 amino acids. Germline-derived CDR1 and CDR2 are SGHDT and YYEEEE.

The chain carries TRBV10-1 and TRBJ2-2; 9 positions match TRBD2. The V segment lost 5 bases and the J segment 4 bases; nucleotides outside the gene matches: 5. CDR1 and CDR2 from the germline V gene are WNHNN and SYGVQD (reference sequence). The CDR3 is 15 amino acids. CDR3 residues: CASSWSSGGTGELFF. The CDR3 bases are TGCGCCAGCAGTTGGAGTAGCGGGGGCACCGGGGAGCTGTTTTTT.

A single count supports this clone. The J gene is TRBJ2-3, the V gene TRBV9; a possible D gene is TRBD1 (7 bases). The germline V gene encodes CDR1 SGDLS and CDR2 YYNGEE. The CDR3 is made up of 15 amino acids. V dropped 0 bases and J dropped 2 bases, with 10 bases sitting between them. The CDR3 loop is CASSVGGTDTDTQYF. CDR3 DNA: TGTGCCAGCAGCGTAGGCGGGACAGACACAGATACGCAGTATTTT.

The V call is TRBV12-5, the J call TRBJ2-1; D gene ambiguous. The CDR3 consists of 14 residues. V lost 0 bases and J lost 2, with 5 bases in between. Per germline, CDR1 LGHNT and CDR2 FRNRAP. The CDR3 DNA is TGTGCTAGTGGTTTGGTATCAGCCTACAATGAGCAGTTCTTC. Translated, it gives CASGLVSAYNEQFF.

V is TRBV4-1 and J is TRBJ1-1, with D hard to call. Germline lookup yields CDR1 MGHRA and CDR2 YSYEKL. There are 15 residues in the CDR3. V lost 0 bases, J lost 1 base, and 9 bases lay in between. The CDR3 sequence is CASSQDWESNTEAFF. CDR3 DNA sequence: TGCGCCAGCAGCCAAGATTGGGAGTCGAACACTGAAGCTTTCTTT.

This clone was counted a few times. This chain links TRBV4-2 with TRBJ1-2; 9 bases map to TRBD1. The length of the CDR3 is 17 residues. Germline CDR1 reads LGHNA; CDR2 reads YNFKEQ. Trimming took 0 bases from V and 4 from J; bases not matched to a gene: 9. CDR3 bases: TGTGCCAGCAGCCAAGATCCGGGACAGGGACTGCTCTATGGCTACACCTTC. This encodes CASSQDPGQGLLYGYTF.

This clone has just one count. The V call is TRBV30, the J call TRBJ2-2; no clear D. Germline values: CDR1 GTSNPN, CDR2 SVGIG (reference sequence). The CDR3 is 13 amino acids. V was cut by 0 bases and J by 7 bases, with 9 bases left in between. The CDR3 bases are TGTGCCTGGAGTGTACTACTGGGCGGGGAGCTGTTTTTT. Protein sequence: CAWSVLLGGELFF.

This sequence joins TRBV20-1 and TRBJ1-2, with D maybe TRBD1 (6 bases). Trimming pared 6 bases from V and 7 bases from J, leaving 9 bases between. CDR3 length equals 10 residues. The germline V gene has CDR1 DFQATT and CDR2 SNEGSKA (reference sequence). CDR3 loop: CSALTGGYTF. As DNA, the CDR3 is TGCAGTGCGCTGACAGGTGGCTACACCTTC.

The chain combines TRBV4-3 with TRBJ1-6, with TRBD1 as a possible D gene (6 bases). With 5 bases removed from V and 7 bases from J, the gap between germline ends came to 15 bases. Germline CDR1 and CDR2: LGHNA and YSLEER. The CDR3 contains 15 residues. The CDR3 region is CASSSRDTDNSPLHF. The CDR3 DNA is TGCGCCAGCAGCTCCCGGGACACGGACAATTCACCCCTCCACTTT.

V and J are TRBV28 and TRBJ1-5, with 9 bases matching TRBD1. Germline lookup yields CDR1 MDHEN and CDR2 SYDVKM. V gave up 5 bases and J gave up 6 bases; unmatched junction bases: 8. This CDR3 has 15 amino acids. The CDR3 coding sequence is TGTGCCAGCAGTCTCGGGACAGGGTACGGTCAGCCCCAGCATTTT. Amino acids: CASSLGTGYGQPQHF.

This CDR3 reads CASSLTVRKNTEAFF. DNA for the CDR3: TGTGCCAGCAGTTTGACGGTCAGGAAGAACACTGAAGCTTTCTTT. J is TRBJ1-1 and V is TRBV27; D remains unclear. The V gene's germline CDR1 is MNHEY and CDR2 SMNVEV (reference sequence). The CDR3 extends over 15 amino acids. The V and J ends lost 3 bases and 1 base respectively, with 12 bases between them.